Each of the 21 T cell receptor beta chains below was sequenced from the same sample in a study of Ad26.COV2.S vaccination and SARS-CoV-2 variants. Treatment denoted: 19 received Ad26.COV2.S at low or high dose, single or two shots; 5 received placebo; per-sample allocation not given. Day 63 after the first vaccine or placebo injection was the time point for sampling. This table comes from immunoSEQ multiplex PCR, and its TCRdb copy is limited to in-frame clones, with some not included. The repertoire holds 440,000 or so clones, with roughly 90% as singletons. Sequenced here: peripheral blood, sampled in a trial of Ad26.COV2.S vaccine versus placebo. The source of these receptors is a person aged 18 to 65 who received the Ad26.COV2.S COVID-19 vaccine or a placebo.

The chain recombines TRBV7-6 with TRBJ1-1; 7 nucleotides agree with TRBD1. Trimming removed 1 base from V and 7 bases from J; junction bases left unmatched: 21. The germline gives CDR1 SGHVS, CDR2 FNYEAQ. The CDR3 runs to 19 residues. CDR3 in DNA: TGTGCCAGCAGCTTAGGTGCATGGGGTAGGGGGCGGGGAGAAGGTGAAGCTTTCTTT. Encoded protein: CASSLGAWGRGRGEGEAFF.

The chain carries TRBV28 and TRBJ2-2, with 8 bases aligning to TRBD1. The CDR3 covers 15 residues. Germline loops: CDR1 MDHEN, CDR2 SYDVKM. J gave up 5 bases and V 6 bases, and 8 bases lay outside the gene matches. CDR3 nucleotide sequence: TGTGCCAGCAGCCAGGGGGCCCCAGGGACCGGGGAGCTGTTTTTT. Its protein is CASSQGAPGTGELFF.

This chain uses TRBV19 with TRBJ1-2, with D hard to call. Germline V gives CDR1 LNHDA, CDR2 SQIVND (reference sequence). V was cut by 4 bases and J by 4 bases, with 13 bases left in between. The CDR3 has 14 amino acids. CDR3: CASSRTGSSYGYTF. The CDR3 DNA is TGTGCCAGTAGTAGGACCGGTAGTAGCTATGGCTACACCTTC.

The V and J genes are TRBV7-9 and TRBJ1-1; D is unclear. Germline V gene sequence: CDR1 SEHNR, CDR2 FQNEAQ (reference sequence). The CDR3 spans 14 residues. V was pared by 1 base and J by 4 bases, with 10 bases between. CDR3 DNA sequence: TGTGCCAGCAGCTTAGTGACGCAGAGCACTGAAGCTTTCTTT. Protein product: CASSLVTQSTEAFF.

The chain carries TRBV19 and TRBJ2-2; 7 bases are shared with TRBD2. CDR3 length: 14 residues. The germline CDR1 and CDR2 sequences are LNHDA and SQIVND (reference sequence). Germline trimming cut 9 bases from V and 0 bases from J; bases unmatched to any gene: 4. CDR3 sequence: CASTGTTNTGELFF. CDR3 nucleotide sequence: TGTGCCAGCACCGGGACTACGAACACCGGGGAGCTGTTTTTT.

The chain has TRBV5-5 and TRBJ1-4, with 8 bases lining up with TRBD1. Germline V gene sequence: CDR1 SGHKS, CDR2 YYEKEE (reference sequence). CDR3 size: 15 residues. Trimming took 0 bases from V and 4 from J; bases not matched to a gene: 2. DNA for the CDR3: TGTGCCAGCAGCTTGGGGGACAGGTATAATGAAAAACTGTTTTTT. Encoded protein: CASSLGDRYNEKLFF.

CDR3 protein: CASSLRAATNEKLFF. Written as DNA, the CDR3 is TGTGCCAGCAGTTTACGGGCCGCAACTAATGAAAAACTGTTTTTT. The chain recombines TRBV27 with TRBJ1-4; D is uncertain. Between the trimmed V and J ends, which lost 2 bases and 0 bases, there was a span of 7 bases. This CDR3 comprises 15 residues. Germline values: CDR1 MNHEY, CDR2 SMNVEV (reference sequence).

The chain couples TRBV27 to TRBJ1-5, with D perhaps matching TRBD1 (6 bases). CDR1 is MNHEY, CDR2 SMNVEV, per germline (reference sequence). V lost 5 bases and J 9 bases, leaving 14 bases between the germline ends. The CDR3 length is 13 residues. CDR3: CASSPPGVRPQHF. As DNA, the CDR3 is TGTGCCAGCAGTCCCCCAGGGGTTCGGCCCCAGCATTTT.

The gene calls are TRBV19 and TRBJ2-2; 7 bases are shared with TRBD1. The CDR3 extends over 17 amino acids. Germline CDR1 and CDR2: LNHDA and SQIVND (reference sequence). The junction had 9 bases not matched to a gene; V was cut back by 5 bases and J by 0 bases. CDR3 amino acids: CASSAYQTGTNTGELFF. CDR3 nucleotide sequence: TGTGCCAGTAGTGCCTACCAGACAGGGACGAACACCGGGGAGCTGTTTTTT. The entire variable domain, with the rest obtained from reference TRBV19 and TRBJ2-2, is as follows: DGGITQSPKYLFRKEGQNVTLSCEQNLNHDAMYWYRQDPGQGLRLIYYSQIVNDFQKGDIAEGYSVSREKKESFPLTVTSAQKNPTAFYLCASSAYQTGTNTGELFFGEGSRLTVL.

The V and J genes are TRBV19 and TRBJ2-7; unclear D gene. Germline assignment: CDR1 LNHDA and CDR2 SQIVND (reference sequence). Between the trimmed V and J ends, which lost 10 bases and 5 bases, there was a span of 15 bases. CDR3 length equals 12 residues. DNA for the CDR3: TGTGCCACCTCCCAAGGTCTAGACGAGCAGTACTTC. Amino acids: CATSQGLDEQYF.

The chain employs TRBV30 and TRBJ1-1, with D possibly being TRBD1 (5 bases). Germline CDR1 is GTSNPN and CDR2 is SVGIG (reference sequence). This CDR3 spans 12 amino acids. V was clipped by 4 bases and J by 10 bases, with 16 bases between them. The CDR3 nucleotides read TGTGCCTGGAATGGCGGGGGATACCGAGCTTTCTTT. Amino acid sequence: CAWNGGGYRAFF. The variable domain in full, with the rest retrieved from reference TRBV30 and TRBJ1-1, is SQTIHQWPATLVQPVGSPLSLECTVEGTSNPNLYWYRQAAGRGLQLLFYSVGIGQISSEVPQNLSASRPQDRQFILSSKKLLLSDSGFYLCAWNGGGYRAFFGQGTRLTVV.

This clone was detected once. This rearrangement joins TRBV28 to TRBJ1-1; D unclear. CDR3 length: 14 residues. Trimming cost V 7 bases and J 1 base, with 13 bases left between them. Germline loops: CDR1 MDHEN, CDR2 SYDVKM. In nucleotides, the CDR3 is TGTGCCAGCACGGGCAGCTACCCGAACACTGAAGCTTTCTTT. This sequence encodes CASTGSYPNTEAFF.

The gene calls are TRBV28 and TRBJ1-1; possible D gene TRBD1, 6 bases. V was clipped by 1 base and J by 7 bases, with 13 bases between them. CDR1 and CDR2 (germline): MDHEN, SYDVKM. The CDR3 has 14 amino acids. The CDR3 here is CASSLFPGAGEAFF. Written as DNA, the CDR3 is TGTGCCAGCAGTTTATTTCCAGGGGCAGGTGAAGCTTTCTTT.

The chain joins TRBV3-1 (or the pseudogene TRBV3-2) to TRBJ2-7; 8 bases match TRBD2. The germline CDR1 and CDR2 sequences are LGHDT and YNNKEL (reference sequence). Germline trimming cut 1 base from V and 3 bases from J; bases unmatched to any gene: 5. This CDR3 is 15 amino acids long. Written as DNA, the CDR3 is TGTGCCAGCAGCCAAGTGGCGGGGGGCCACTACGAGCAGTACTTC. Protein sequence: CASSQVAGGHYEQYF.

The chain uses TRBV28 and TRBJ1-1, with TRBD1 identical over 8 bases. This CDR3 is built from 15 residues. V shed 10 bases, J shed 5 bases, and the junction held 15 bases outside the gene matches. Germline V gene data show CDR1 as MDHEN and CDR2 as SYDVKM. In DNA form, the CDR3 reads TGTGCCACCCAACCCCGGACAGGGAGATCGACTGAAGCTTTCTTT. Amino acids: CATQPRTGRSTEAFF.

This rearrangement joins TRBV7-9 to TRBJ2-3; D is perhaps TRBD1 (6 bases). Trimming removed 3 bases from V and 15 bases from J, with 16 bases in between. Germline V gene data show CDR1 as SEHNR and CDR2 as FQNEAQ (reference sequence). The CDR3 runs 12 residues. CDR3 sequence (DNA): TGTGCCAGCAGCTTTGTGGGGGCCTGGCAATATTTT. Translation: CASSFVGAWQYF.

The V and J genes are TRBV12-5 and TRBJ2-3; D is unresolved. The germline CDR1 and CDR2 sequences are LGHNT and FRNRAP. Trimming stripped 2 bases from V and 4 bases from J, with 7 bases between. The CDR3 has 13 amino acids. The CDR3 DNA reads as TGTGCTAGTGGTTTGTCTGGACCAGATACGCAGTATTTT. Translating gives CASGLSGPDTQYF.

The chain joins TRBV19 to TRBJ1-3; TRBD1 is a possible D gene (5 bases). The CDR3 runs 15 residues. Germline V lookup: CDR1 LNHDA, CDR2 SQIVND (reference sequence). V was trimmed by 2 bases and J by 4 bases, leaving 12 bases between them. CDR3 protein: CASSIIPGAGNTIYF. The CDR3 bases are TGTGCCAGTAGTATAATCCCCGGGGCGGGAAACACCATATATTTT.

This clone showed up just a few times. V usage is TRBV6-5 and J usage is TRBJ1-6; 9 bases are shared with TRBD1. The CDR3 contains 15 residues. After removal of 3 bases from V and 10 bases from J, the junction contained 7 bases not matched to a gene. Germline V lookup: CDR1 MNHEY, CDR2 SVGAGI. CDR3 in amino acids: CASSYGGQGYSPLHF. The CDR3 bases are TGTGCCAGCAGTTATGGAGGACAGGGGTACTCACCCCTCCACTTT.

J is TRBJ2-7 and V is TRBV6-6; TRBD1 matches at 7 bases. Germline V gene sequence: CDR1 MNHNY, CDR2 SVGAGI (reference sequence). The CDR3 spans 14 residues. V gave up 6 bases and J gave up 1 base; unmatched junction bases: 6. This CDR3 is CASRQTGVSYEQYF. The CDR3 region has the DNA TGTGCCAGCAGGCAAACAGGGGTTTCCTACGAGCAGTACTTC.

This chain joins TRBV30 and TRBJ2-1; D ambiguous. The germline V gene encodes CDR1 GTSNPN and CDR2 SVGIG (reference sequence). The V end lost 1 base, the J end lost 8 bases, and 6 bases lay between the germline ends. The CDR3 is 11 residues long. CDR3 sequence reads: CAWSDVHEQFF. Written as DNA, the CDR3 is TGTGCCTGGAGTGATGTACATGAGCAGTTCTTC.